The present TCR beta chain was sequenced within a study of shared clonotypes between healthy human individuals. The overall study: The study used three CD4 naive, three CD4 memory, two CD8 naive and one CD8 memory plate per donor. The study, taken as a whole, reports: Clonotypes that were shared across four donors made up 4.5% to 5% of naive CD4 clonotypes.

On this clone: Its cognate antigen is unknown.

Researchers partitioned CD4+ cells into CD45RA+ naive and CD45RA-negative memory subsets. CDR1 and CDR2 from the germline V gene are MNHEY and SMNVEV (reference sequence). This CDR3 spans 15 amino acids. The V end was cut by 6 bases, the J end by 2 bases, with 13 bases between. Assay used: immunoSEQ multiplex PCR; TCRdb lists only in-frame clones, some missing. The sample records about 2.3 million clones, 85% to 95% being singletons. The TCR originated in a man between 18 and 35 years old in good health. Some clones in this sample may be carry-over from other donors' samples. The sequenced sample was naive CD4+ T cells from PBMCs. Subset meaning: CD45RA+ positively selected. The chain employs TRBV27 and TRBJ1-4, with TRBD1 as a possible D gene (5 bases). CDR3 region: CASSSLRDTNEKLFF. CDR3 bases: TGTGCCAGCAGCTCCCTTAGGGACACTAATGAAAAACTGTTTTTT.